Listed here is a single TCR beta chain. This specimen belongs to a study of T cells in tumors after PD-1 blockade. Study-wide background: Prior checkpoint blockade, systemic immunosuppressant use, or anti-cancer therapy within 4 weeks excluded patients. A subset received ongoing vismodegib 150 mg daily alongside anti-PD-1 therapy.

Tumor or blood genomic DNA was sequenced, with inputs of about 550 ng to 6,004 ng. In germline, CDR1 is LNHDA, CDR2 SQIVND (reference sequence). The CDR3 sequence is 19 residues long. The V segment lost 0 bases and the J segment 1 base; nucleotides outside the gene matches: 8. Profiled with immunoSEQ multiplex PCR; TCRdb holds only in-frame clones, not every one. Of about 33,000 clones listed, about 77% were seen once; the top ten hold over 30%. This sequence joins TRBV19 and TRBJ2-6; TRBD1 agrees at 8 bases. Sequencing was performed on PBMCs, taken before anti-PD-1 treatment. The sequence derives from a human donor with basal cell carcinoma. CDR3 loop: CASSIDLTGGGSGANVLTF. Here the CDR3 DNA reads TGTGCCAGTAGTATAGATTTAACAGGGGGTGGGTCTGGGGCCAACGTCCTGACTTTC.